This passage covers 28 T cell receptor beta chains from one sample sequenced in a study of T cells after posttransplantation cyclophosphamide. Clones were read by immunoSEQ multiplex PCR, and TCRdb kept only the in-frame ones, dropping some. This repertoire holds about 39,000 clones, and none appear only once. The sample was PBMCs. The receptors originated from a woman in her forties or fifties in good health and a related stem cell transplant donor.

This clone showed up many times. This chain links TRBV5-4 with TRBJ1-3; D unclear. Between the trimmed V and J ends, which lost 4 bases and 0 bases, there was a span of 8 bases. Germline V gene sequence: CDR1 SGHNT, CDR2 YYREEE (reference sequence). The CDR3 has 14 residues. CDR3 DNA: TGTGCCAGCAGCCCCGAGAGCTCTGGAAACACCATATATTTT. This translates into CASSPESSGNTIYF. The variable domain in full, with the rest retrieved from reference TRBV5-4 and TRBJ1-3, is ETGVTQSPTHLIKTRGQQVTLRCSSQSGHNTVSWYQQALGQGPQFIFQYYREEENGRGNFPPRFSGLQFPNYSSELNVNALELDDSALYLCASSPESSGNTIYFGEGSWLTVV.

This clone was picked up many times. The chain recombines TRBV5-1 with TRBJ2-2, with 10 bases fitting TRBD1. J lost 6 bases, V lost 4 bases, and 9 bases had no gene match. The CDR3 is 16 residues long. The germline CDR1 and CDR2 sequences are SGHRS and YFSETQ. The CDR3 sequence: CASSVRDRGNSGELFF. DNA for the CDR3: TGCGCCAGCAGCGTCCGGGACAGGGGAAATTCCGGGGAGCTGTTTTTT.

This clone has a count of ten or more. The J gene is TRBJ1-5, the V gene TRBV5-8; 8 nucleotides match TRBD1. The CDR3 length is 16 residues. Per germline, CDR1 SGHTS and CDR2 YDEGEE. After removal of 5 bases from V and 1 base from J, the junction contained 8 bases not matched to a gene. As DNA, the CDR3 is TGTGCCAGCAGTAACGACAGGGGTATCAGCAATCAGCCCCAGCATTTT. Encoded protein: CASSNDRGISNQPQHF.

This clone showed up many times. For the CDR3, the DNA is TGTGCCAGCAACCTAAGGGGGGGTTCCATGAACACTGAAGCTTTCTTT. Translated, it gives CASNLRGGSMNTEAFF. The chain recombines TRBV2 with TRBJ1-1; the D gene is possibly TRBD1 (6 bases). V was cut by 7 bases and J by 0 bases, with 18 bases left in between. CDR1 and CDR2 from the germline V gene are SNHLY and FYNNEI. There are 16 residues in the CDR3.

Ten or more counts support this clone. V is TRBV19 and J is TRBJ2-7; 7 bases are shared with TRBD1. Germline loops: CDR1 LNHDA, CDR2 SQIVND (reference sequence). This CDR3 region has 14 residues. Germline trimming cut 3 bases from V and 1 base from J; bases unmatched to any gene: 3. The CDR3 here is CASSIDRESYEQYF. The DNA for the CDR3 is TGTGCCAGTAGTATTGACAGGGAATCCTACGAGCAGTACTTC.

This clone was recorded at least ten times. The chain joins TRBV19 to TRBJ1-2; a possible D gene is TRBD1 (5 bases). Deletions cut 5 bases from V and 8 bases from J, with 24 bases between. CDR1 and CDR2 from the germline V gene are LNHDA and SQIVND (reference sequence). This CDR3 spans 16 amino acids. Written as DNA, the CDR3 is TGTGCCAGTAGTGCGACGCAGGGTATCCTGGCGAGGGGCTACACCTTC. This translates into CASSATQGILARGYTF.

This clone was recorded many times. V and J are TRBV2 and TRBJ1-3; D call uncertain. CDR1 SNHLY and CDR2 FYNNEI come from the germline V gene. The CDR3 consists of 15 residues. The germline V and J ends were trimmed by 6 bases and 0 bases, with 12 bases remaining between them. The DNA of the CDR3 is TGTGCCAGCAGCCACCGACTGATCTCTGGAAACACCATATATTTT. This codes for CASSHRLISGNTIYF.

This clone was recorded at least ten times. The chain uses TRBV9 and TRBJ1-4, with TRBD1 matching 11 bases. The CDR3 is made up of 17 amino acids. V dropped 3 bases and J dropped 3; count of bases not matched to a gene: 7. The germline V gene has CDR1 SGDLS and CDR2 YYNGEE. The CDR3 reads CASSAGTGGLANEKLFF. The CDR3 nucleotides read TGTGCCAGCAGCGCCGGGACAGGGGGTTTGGCTAATGAAAAACTGTTTTTT.

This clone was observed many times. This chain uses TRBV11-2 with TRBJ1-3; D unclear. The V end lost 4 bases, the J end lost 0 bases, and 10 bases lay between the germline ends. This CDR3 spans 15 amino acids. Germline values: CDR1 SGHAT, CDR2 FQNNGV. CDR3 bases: TGTGCCAGCAGCTGGACTGTGAGCTCTGGAAACACCATATATTTT. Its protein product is CASSWTVSSGNTIYF.

CDR3 loop: CASQWTGLNTGELFF. As DNA, the CDR3 is TGTGCCAGCCAGTGGACAGGCTTAAACACCGGGGAGCTGTTTTTT. The chain joins TRBV2 to TRBJ2-2; TRBD1 agrees at 7 bases. The CDR3 has 15 amino acids. CDR1 is SNHLY and CDR2 is FYNNEI in the germline V gene. Trimming took 8 bases from V and 2 from J; bases not matched to a gene: 8.

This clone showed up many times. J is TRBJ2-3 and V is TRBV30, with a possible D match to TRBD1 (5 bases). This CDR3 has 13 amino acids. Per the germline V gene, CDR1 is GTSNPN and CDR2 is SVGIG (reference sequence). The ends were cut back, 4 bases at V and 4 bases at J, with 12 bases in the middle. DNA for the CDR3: TGTGCCTGGACCGCAGGGAACGCAGATACGCAGTATTTT. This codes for CAWTAGNADTQYF.

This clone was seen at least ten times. The chain's CDR3 is CASTLIAGGHNEQFF. Written as DNA, the CDR3 is TGTGCCAGCACTCTTATAGCGGGGGGGCACAATGAGCAGTTCTTC. V gene TRBV2 combines with J gene TRBJ2-1, with TRBD2 identical over 11 bases. This CDR3 region has 15 residues. V was clipped by 7 bases and J by 5 bases; unmatched bases: 7. Germline loops: CDR1 SNHLY, CDR2 FYNNEI.

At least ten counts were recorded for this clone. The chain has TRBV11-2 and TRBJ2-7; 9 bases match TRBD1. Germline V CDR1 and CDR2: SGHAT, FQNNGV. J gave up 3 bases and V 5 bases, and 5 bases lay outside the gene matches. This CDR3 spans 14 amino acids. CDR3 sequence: CASSIGTGHYEQYF. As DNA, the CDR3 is TGTGCCAGCAGCATAGGGACAGGGCACTACGAGCAGTACTTC.

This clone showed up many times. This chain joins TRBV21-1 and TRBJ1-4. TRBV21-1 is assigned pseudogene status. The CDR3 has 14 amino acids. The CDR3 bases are TGTGCCAGCAGCAAGGGGGGGCTGCGGGAAAAACTGTTTTTT. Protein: CASSKGGLREKLFF.

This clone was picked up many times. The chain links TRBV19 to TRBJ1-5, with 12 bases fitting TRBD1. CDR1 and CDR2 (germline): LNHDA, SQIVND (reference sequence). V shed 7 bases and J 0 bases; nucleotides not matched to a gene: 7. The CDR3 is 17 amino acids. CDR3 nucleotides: TGTGCCAGTACTGGGACAGGGGGCGATTATAGCAATCAGCCCCAGCATTTT. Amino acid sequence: CASTGTGGDYSNQPQHF.

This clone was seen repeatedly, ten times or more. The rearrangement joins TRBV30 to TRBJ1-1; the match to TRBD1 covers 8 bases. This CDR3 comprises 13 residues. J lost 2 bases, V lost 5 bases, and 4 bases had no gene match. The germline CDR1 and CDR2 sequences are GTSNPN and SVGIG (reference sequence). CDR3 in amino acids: CAWDRGLNTEAFF. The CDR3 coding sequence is TGTGCCTGGGACAGGGGCCTTAACACTGAAGCTTTCTTT.

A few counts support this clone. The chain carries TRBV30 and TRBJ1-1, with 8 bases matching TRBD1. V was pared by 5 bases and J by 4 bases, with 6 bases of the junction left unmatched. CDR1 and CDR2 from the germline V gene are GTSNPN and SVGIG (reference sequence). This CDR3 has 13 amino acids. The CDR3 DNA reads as TGTGCCTGGGGACAGGGCATGGGCACTGAAGCTTTCTTT. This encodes CAWGQGMGTEAFF.

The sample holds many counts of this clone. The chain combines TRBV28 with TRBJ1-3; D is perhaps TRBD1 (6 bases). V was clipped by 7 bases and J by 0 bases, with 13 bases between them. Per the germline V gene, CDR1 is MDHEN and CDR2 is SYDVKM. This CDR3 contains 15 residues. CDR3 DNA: TGTGCCAGCAAGGTGGGGGGGCCCTCTGGAAACACCATATATTTT. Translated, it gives CASKVGGPSGNTIYF.

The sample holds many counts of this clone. CDR3 sequence: CSVEFPAGGQTGELFF. DNA for the CDR3: TGCAGCGTTGAATTCCCAGCGGGGGGGCAAACCGGGGAGCTGTTTTTT. J is TRBJ2-2 and V is TRBV29-1, with 10 nucleotides matching TRBD2. There are 16 residues in the CDR3. CDR1 is SQVTM, CDR2 ANQGSEA, per germline. The J segment lost 5 bases and the V segment lost 2 bases, leaving 8 bases of the junction unmatched.

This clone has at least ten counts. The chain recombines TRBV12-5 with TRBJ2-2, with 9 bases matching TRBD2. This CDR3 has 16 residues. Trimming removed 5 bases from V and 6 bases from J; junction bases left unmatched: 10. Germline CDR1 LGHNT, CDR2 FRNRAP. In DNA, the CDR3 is TGTGCTAGTGGTCCCTGGACTAGCGCGTTCGCCGGGGAGCTGTTTTTT. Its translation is CASGPWTSAFAGELFF.

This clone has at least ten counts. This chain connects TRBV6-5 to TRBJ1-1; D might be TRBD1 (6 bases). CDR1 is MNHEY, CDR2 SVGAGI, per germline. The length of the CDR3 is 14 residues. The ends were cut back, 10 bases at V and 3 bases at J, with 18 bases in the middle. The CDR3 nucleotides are TGTGCCACGCTAGTAGGGAGGGGGGACACTGAAGCTTTCTTT. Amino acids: CATLVGRGDTEAFF.

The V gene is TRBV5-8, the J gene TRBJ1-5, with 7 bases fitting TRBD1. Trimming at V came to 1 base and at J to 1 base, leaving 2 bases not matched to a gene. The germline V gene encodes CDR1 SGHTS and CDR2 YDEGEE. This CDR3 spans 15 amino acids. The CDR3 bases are TGTGCCAGCAGCTTGACAGGGGACAGCAATCAGCCCCAGCATTTT. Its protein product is CASSLTGDSNQPQHF.

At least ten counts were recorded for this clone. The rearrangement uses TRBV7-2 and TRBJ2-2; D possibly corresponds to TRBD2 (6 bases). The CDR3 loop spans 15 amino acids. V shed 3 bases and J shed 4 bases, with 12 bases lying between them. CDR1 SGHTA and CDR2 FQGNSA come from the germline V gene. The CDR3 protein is CASSFSFGGTGELFF. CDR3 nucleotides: TGTGCCAGCAGCTTCTCGTTCGGGGGCACCGGGGAGCTGTTTTTT. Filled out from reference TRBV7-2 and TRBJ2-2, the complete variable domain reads GAGVSQSPSNKVTEKGKDVELRCDPISGHTALYWYRQSLGQGLEFLIYFQGNSAPDKSGLPSDRFSAERTGGSVSTLTIQRTQQEDSAVYLCASSFSFGGTGELFFGEGSRLTVL.

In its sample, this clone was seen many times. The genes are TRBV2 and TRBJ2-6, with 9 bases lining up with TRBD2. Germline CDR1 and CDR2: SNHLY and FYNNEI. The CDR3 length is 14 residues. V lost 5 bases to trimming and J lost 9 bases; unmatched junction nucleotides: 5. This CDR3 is CASSLAGLYNVLTF. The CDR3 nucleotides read TGTGCCAGCAGTCTAGCGGGACTCTACAACGTCCTGACTTTC.

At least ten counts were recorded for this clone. CDR3 loop: CASSQESYGYTF. In DNA form, the CDR3 reads TGTGCCAGCAGCCAAGAGTCTTATGGCTACACCTTC. The chain links TRBV4-2 to TRBJ1-2; D not resolved. The CDR3 runs 12 residues. The germline CDR1 and CDR2 sequences are LGHNA and YNFKEQ. V dropped 0 bases and J dropped 5 bases, with 4 bases sitting between them.

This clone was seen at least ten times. CDR3 nucleotides: TGCAGCGTTGATCTAGCAGGGGGGAACACTGAAGCTTTCTTT. Protein product: CSVDLAGGNTEAFF. The chain is built from TRBV29-1 and TRBJ1-1; 7 bases map to TRBD1. V was pared by 3 bases and J by 1 base, with 5 bases of the junction left unmatched. The germline CDR1 and CDR2 sequences are SQVTM and ANQGSEA. The CDR3 spans 14 residues.

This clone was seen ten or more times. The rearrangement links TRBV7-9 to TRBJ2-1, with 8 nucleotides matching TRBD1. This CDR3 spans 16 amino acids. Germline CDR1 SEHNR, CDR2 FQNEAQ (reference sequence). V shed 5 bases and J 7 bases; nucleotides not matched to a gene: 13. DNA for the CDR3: TGTGCCAGCAGCCGAAGACAGGGGTTGAGAGAAAATGAGCAGTTCTTC. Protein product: CASSRRQGLRENEQFF.

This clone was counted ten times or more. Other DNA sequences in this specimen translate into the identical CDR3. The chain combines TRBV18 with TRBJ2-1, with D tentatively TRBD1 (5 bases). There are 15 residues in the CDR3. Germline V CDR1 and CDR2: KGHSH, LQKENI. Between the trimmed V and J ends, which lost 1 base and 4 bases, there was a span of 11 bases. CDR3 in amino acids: CASSPQTGPYNEQFF. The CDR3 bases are TGTGCCAGCTCACCACAAACAGGCCCTTACAATGAGCAGTTCTTC.